This TCR beta chain was documented in a study of T cell changes during pregnancy in multiple sclerosis (dated by TCRdb to about 2019). Background on the whole study: Changes in the T cell repertoire over the course of pregnancy were examined in this study in women with multiple sclerosis.

The library was prepared using the immunoSEQ multiplex PCR assay. TCRdb limited this immuneACCESS table to in-frame rearrangements with V and J called. A share of clones is missing; checked studies link under half to unresolved V genes, and the rest is unexplained. Present in this sample are about 60,000 clones, 90% to 97% of which were seen just once. Together, the top ten hold approximately 2.3% of the sample. On this clone: No antigen is known for it. Per-base quality was not reported, and no clone a single base away is much larger than it.

V is cut back by 0 bases and J by 4 bases, with 8 bases in the junction unmatched. Measured from the cysteine to the phenylalanine, the CDR3 is 16 residues long. Solely the CDR3 DNA is kept, with 48 bases framed from the first base. CDR1 is given as SGHDT and CDR2 as YYEEEE, both from the germline V gene. This sequence uses TRBV5-6 and TRBJ2-7; 9 nucleotides in the junction match TRBD2. The sequence derives from a female donor with multiple sclerosis, enrolled in a pregnancy study. The source was CD8+ T cells from peripheral blood mononuclear cells, collected after pregnancy. The CDR3 reads CASSLEAGGSPYEQYF. The nucleotides read TGTGCCAGCAGCTTGGAGGCGGGAGGGTCCCCTTACGAGCAGTACTTC.